These 6 T cell receptor beta chains were all obtained from the same sample, sequenced in a study of identical twins. TCRdb recomputed calls from the 5' RACE reads with MiXCR, one row per CDR3 protein. The data contain some 250,000 distinct CDR3 sequences, under 8.5% of them seen just once; the ten biggest clones take up just over 14%. The same sample was also used in a study of T cells expressing NK-cell markers.

Input material: CD8+ T cells sorted from blood. The receptors here all came from a woman aged 18-29 years in good health.

This rearrangement joins TRBV27 to TRBJ2-1; D remains ambiguous. Germline loops: CDR1 MNHEY, CDR2 SMNVEV (reference sequence). This CDR3 is built from 15 residues. The V and J ends lost 3 bases and 1 base respectively, with 10 bases between them. CDR3 in amino acids: CASSFHAGSYNEQFF. In DNA form, the CDR3 reads TGTGCCAGCAGTTTTCACGCCGGATCCTACAATGAGCAGTTCTTC.

This clonotype has at least ten counts. This chain uses TRBV11-2 with TRBJ2-1; the match to TRBD2 covers 8 bases. V shed 2 bases and J 3 bases; nucleotides not matched to a gene: 15. The CDR3 contains 19 residues. Per the germline V gene, CDR1 is SGHAT and CDR2 is FQNNGV. The CDR3 loop reads CASSLIPPGTREFYNEQFF. Written as DNA, the CDR3 is TGTGCCAGCAGCTTAATCCCCCCGGGGACTAGAGAGTTCTACAATGAGCAGTTCTTC.

This clonotype was counted ten times or more. This rearrangement joins TRBV12-3 or TRBV12-4 to TRBJ2-4; D ambiguous. V was clipped by 7 bases and J by 12 bases, with 16 bases between them. This CDR3 is 12 amino acids long. For the CDR3, the DNA is TGTGCCAGCACCCTTGGGGTAAGCCATCAGTACTTC. Amino acids: CASTLGVSHQYF.

This clonotype was found many times. The chain recombines TRBV12-3 or TRBV12-4 with TRBJ2-3; weak D call: TRBD2 (5 bases). This CDR3 contains 12 residues. Trimming left V 3 bases short and J 9 bases short, with 10 bases between. In DNA form, the CDR3 reads TGTGCCAGCAGTTTCGAGGGATACACGCAGTATTTT. This translates into CASSFEGYTQYF.

V gene TRBV6-5 combines with J gene TRBJ2-2, with D possibly TRBD2 on 5 matching bases. This CDR3 has 13 amino acids. The V gene lost 2 bases and the J gene lost 5 bases, with 6 bases spanning the gap. Germline V CDR1 and CDR2: MNHEY, SVGAGI. CDR3 sequence reads: CASSYSGTGELFF. For the CDR3, the DNA is TGTGCCAGCAGTTACAGCGGAACCGGGGAGCTGTTTTTT.

This clonotype came up many times. The rearrangement uses TRBV4-2 and TRBJ2-7, with D perhaps matching TRBD2 (5 bases). The CDR3 spans 14 residues. Trimming removed 8 bases at V and 2 bases at J, with 16 bases between. Germline-derived CDR1 and CDR2 are LGHNA and YNFKEQ. The CDR3 DNA sequence: TGTGCCAGCTCCCAGCGGCAAGGCCCCTACGAGCAGTACTTC. It specifies CASSQRQGPYEQYF.